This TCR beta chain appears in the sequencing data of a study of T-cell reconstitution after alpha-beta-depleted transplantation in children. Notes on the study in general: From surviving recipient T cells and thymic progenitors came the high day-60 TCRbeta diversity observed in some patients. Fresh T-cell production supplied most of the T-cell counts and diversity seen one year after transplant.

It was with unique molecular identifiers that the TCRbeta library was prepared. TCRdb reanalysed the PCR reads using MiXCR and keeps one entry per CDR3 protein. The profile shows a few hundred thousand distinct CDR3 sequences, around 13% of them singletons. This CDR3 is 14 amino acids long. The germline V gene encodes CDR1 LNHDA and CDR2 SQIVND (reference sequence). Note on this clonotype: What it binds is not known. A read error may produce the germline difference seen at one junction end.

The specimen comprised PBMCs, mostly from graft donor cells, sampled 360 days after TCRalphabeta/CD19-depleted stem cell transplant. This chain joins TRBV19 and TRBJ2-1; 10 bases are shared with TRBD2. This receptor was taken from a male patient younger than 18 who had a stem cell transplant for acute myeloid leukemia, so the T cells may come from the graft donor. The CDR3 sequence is CASNIAGGMGEQFF. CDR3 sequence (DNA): TGTGCCAGTAATATAGCGGGAGGAATGGGTGAGCAGTTCTTC.